Here is one T cell receptor beta chain with its context. Its target is not known. From RNA transcripts, TCR beta CDR3 regions were amplified. The HTBI primer set served for first-round RT-PCR of the TCR CDR3. MiXCR, run by TCRdb on the multiplex PCR reads, gives a single entry per CDR3 protein. The sample yields approximately 640,000 distinct CDR3 sequences, 15% to 20% seen once. The record originates from a study of T cells in Graves' hyperthyroidism and ophthalmopathy. Study overall: The authors collected peripheral blood at initial diagnosis, before any treatment. Study findings and constraints: A 13 V-J signature model discriminated ophthalmopathy versus stable hyperthyroidism.

The germline V and J ends were trimmed by 0 bases and 8 bases, with 14 bases remaining between them. CDR3 length equals 14 residues. Germline CDR1 and CDR2: SGHRS and YFSETQ. Patients having uncontrolled infection, another autoimmune disease, pregnancy or lactation were not included. Fresh peripheral blood, about 9.3 ml, yielded the PBMCs. Input material: blood. The rearrangement uses TRBV5-1 and TRBJ1-2, with a weak D call TRBD1 (6 bases). The sequence came from a woman aged 25 to 45 with Graves' hyperthyroidism. The CDR3 region has the DNA TGCGCCAGCAGCTTGGTTCAGGGGCGCGAGGGCTACACCTTC. Its translation is CASSLVQGREGYTF.